These T cell receptor beta chains were read from a single sample in a study of shared clonotypes between healthy human individuals. TCRdb keeps only in-frame clones here, not all; method: immunoSEQ multiplex PCR. This sample carries about 2.4 million clones, about 92% of them seen once, and the ten largest clones take 0.11% to 0.15%. Material: naive CD4+ T cells sorted from blood. These receptors were collected from a man between 18 and 35 years old in good health. The CDR3 runs from the conserved cysteine through the conserved F or W. A D gene is named only where the DNA matches it firmly. Clone size is given for some rows only: seen once, a few or many times, or a class if the clone is expanded.

.,TRBJ1-2,.,TRBV6-5,TGTGCCAGCAGCCCATTCCAGGCCGGTGGCTACACCTTC,CASSPFQAGGYTF
.,TRBJ2-2,.,TRBV6-1,TGTGCCAGCAGTGTCCCCTCCCAGGGAGTCACCGGGGAGCTGTTTTTT,CASSVPSQGVTGELFF
.,TRBJ2-7,.,TRBV6-5,TGTGCCAGCAGTCCCGGTGCCTACGAGCAGTACTTC,CASSPGAYEQYF
.,TRBJ2-2,.,TRBV12-5,TGTGCTAGTGGTCCCCCCACAGGCACCGGGGAGCTGTTTTTT,CASGPPTGTGELFF
.,TRBJ2-1,.,TRBV7-9,TGCGCCAGCAGCCTGTCGGGGGACTCCTACAATGAGCAGTTCTTC,CASSLSGDSYNEQFF
.,TRBJ2-3,.,TRBV5-4,TGTGCCAGCAGCCCCAACCCCGCAGATACGCAGTATTTT,CASSPNPADTQYF
.,TRBJ2-3,TRBD1,TRBV30,TGTGCCTGGAGGCGACAGGGATCGGCCACAGATACGCAGTATTTT,CAWRRQGSATDTQYF
.,TRBJ1-2,TRBD1,TRBV5-1,TGCGCCAGCAGCCCGGGACAGGGACATGGCTACACCTTC,CASSPGQGHGYTF
once,TRBJ2-5,TRBD2,TRBV5-4,TGTGCCAGCAGCTTGGACGGGCGGGAGGTTGGGTCCCAGTACTTC,CASSLDGREVGSQYF
.,TRBJ2-5,.,TRBV19,TGTGCCAGTAGTCCCGGGGCGCGGGAGACCCAGTACTTC,CASSPGARETQYF
once,TRBJ1-2,TRBD1,TRBV10-3,TGTGCCATCAGTGAGTCATCCGGGACAGGGGTTTCTGGCTACACCTTC,CAISESSGTGVSGYTF
.,TRBJ2-1,TRBD2,TRBV5-1,TGCGCCAGCAGCCCCCAGGGACTAGCGGGAAGCAATGAGCAGTTCTTC,CASSPQGLAGSNEQFF
.,TRBJ2-5,.,TRBV25-1,TGTGCCAGCACCCCATCGTCCCCGGGGAGGCAAGAGACCCAGTACTTC,CASTPSSPGRQETQYF
.,TRBJ2-7,.,TRBV5-1,TGCGCCAGCAGCTTTGAGGCCAAGGACGAGCAGTACTTC,CASSFEAKDEQYF
.,TRBJ1-5,.,TRBV15,TGTGCCACCAGCAGACTGGACTTTAGCAATCAGCCCCAGCATTTT,CATSRLDFSNQPQHF
.,TRBJ1-5,.,TRBV28,TGTGCCAGCAGCCAACATCGGGGGGCGAGCAATCAGCCCCAGCATTTT,CASSQHRGASNQPQHF
.,TRBJ1-2,.,TRBV2,TGTGCCAGCAGGCCCGACGGTGGCTACACCTTC,CASRPDGGYTF
.,TRBJ2-5,.,TRBV5-5,TGTGCCAGCAGCTTGCAGGGGAAGACCCAGTACTTC,CASSLQGKTQYF
.,TRBJ1-3,TRBD1,TRBV5-1,TGCGCCAGCAGCATCCGACAGGGGGCATTGGGAAACACCATATATTTT,CASSIRQGALGNTIYF
.,TRBJ1-4,.,TRBV5-1,TGCGCCAGCAGCTTGGAGCGGCCAGATGAAAAACTGTTTTTT,CASSLERPDEKLFF
.,TRBJ1-5,.,TRBV19,TGTGCCAGTAGTATAGTGGGAAATCAGCCCCAGCATTTT,CASSIVGNQPQHF
.,TRBJ1-5,.,TRBV4-1,TGCGCCAGCAGCCAAGTCCCGGGCGGGGGACAGCCCCAGCATTTT,CASSQVPGGGQPQHF
few,TRBJ1-1,.,TRBV19,TGTGCCAGTAGGGCAACGGGGAACACTGAAGCTTTCTTT,CASRATGNTEAFF
.,TRBJ1-1,.,TRBV25-1,TGTGCCAGCAGTTACCAAGGGGGAACTGAAGCTTTCTTT,CASSYQGGTEAFF
.,TRBJ1-4,.,TRBV7-9,TGTGCCAGCAGCTTAGACGGAGCAACTAATGAAAAACTGTTTTTT,CASSLDGATNEKLFF
.,TRBJ2-1,TRBD2,TRBV4-2,TGTGCCAGCAGCCAGAGGGACGATATAGCGGGGGGTCCACGAGAGCAGTTCTTC,CASSQRDDIAGGPREQFF
.,TRBJ2-7,.,TRBV9,TGTGCCAGCAGCGCTCTCCGGGACAACTACGAGCAGTACTTC,CASSALRDNYEQYF
once,TRBJ1-1,.,TRBV19,TGTGCCAGCACGAGAGAAAGCGGGACTGAAGCTTTCTTT,CASTRESGTEAFF
.,TRBJ2-1,TRBD2,TRBV19,TGTGCCAGTAGTATGAGCGGGACGCTCTACAATGAGCAGTTCTTC,CASSMSGTLYNEQFF
.,TRBJ1-1,.,TRBV11-2,TGTGCCAGCAGCTTACTTCAGGGAAACACTGAAGCTTTCTTT,CASSLLQGNTEAFF
.,TRBJ1-1,TRBD1,TRBV7-3,TGTGCCAGCAGCCCGACAGGGATAGACACTGAAGCTTTCTTT,CASSPTGIDTEAFF
.,TRBJ2-7,.,TRBV6-1,TGTGCCAGCAGTGAAGCGCGGGCAGGCCGCTACGAGCAGTACTTC,CASSEARAGRYEQYF
.,TRBJ2-1,TRBD2,TRBV7-4,TGTGCCAGCAGCCGAGGACTAGCGGGAGTGGGCAATGAGCAGTTCTTC,CASSRGLAGVGNEQFF
.,TRBJ2-5,TRBD2,TRBV28,TGTGCCAGCACAATCGGGACTAGCGGGCCAAAGACCCAGTACTTC,CASTIGTSGPKTQYF
.,TRBJ1-4,.,TRBV5-4,TGTGCCAGCAGCTTGGCTACGGGTACTAATGAAAAACTGTTTTTT,CASSLATGTNEKLFF
.,TRBJ1-2,.,TRBV6-5,TGTGCCAGCAGTTACCGCATCAGGGGAGACGGCTACACCTTC,CASSYRIRGDGYTF
once,TRBJ2-2,TRBD1,TRBV7-2,TGTGCCAGCAGCTGGGACAGGAACACCGGGGAGCTGTTTTTT,CASSWDRNTGELFF
.,TRBJ2-4,.,TRBV10-3,TGTGCCATCAGTGAGACCGGGAGCGGAGGTGCCAAAAACATTCAGTACTTC,CAISETGSGGAKNIQYF
.,TRBJ2-7,TRBD1,TRBV6-4,TGTGCCAGCAGTGATCCCGGGACAGGGATCGACTACGAGCAGTACTTC,CASSDPGTGIDYEQYF
.,TRBJ1-2,TRBD1,TRBV15,TGTGCCACCAGCACAGACAGGGGTTGGTTTAACTATGGCTACACCTTC,CATSTDRGWFNYGYTF
.,TRBJ1-6,.,TRBV10-3,TGTGCCATCAGTGGAGTGACGGGCCCGTGGTCACCCCTCCACTTT,CAISGVTGPWSPLHF
.,TRBJ2-5,TRBD2,TRBV29-1,TGCAGCGGACTAGCGGGAAGCTTTGGGGAGACCCAGTACTTC,CSGLAGSFGETQYF
.,TRBJ1-1,.,TRBV18,TGTGCCAGCTCACCACTGGGGGCAGGGAGGAACACTGAAGCTTTCTTT,CASSPLGAGRNTEAFF
once,TRBJ1-6,.,TRBV19,TGTGCCAGTAGTATAGGGGGGATAAGCTCCTATAATTCACCCCTCCACTTT,CASSIGGISSYNSPLHF